This T cell receptor beta chain came from a study of blood T cell repertoires in COVID-19. With V trimmed by 8 bases and J by 0 bases, 4 bases remained unmatched. This CDR3 is built from 13 residues. CDR1 and CDR2 (germline): MNHEY, SVGAGI. TCRdb's table, derived via immunoSEQ multiplex PCR, lists solely in-frame clones and lacks some. The table includes 25,000 to 35,000 clones, roughly 85% detected once. The receptor comes from a man older than 75 with active COVID-19. Material: peripheral blood. This chain uses TRBV6-5 with TRBJ2-7, with 7 bases aligning to TRBD2. The CDR3 protein is CASGRGDSYEQYF. The CDR3 DNA reads TGTGCCAGCGGCCGGGGGGACTCCTACGAGCAGTACTTC.